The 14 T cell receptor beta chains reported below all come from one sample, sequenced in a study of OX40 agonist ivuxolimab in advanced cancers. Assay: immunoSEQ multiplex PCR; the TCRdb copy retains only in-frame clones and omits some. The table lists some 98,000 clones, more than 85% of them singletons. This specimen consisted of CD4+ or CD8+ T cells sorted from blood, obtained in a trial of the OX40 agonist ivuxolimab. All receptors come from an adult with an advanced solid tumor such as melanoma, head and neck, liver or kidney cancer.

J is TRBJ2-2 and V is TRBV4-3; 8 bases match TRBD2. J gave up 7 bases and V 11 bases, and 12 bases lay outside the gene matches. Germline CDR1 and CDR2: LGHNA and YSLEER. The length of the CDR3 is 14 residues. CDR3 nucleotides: TGCGCCTCCCAGAGGAGCGGGAGTGTCGGGGAGCTGTTTTTT. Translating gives CASQRSGSVGELFF.

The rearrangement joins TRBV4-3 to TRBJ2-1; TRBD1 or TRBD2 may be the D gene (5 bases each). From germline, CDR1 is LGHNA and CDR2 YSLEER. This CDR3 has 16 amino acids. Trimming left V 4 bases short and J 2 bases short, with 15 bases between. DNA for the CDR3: TGCGCCAGCAGCCCTAGAGGGGCGGAGCCCTACAATGAGCAGTTCTTC. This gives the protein CASSPRGAEPYNEQFF.

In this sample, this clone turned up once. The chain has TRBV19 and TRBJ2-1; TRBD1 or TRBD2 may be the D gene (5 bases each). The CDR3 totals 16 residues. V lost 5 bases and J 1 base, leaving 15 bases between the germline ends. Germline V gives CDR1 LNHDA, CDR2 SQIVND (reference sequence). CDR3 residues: CASSFWMGPSYNEQFF. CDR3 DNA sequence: TGTGCCAGTAGTTTCTGGATGGGACCTTCCTACAATGAGCAGTTCTTC. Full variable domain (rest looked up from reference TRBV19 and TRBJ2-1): DGGITQSPKYLFRKEGQNVTLSCEQNLNHDAMYWYRQDPGQGLRLIYYSQIVNDFQKGDIAEGYSVSREKKESFPLTVTSAQKNPTAFYLCASSFWMGPSYNEQFFGPGTRLTVL.

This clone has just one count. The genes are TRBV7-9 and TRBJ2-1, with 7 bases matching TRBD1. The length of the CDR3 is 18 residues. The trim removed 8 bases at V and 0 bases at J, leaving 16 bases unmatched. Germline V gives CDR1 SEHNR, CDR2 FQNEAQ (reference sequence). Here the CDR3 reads CASLRLGGLRSSYNEQFF. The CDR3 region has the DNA TGTGCCAGCTTGAGGTTAGGGGGCTTAAGGAGCTCCTACAATGAGCAGTTCTTC.

This chain's CDR3 is CASSFSADSSYNEQFF. The CDR3 region has the DNA TGTGCCAGCAGCTTCTCAGCGGATAGCTCCTACAATGAGCAGTTCTTC. V usage is TRBV7-2 and J usage is TRBJ2-1, with a weak D call TRBD2 (5 bases). The V end lost 3 bases, the J end lost 0 bases, and 12 bases lay between the germline ends. Germline assignment: CDR1 SGHTA and CDR2 FQGNSA. CDR3 length: 16 residues.

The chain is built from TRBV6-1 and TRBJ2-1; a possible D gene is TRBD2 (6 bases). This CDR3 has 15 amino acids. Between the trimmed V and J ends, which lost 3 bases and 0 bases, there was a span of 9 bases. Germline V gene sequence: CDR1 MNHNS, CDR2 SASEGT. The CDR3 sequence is CASSDLAFSYNEQFF. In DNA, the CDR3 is TGTGCCAGCAGTGACCTAGCGTTCTCCTACAATGAGCAGTTCTTC.

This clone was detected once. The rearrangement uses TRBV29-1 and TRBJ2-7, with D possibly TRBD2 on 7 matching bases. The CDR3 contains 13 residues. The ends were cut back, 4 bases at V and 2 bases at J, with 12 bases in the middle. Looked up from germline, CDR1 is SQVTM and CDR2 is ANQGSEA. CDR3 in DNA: TGCAGCGTTGGAGGGGGGGGGCCCTACGAGCAGTACTTC. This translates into CSVGGGGPYEQYF.

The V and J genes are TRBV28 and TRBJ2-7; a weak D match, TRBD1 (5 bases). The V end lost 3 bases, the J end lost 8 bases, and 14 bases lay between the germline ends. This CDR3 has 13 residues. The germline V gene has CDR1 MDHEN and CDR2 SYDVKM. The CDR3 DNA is TGTGCCAGCAGTTTCCGGACAACCTTAAAGCAGTACTTC. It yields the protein CASSFRTTLKQYF.

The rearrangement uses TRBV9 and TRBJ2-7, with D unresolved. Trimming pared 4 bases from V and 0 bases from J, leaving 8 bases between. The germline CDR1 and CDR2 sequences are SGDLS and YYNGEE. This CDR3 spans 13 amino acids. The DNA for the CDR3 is TGTGCCAGCAGCCCCCAGAGCTCCTACGAGCAGTACTTC. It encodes CASSPQSSYEQYF.

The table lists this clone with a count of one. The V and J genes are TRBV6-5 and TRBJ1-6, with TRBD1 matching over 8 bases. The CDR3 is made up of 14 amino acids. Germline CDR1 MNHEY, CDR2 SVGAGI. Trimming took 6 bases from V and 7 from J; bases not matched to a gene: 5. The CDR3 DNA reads TGTGCCAGCAGACGACAGGGGAGCAATTCACCCCTCCACTTT. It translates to CASRRQGSNSPLHF.

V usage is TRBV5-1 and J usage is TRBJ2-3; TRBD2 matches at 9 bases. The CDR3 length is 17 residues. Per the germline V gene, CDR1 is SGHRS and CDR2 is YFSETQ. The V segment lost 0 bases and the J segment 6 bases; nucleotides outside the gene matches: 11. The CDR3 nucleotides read TGCGCCAGCAGCTTGGGAGGTAGCGGGAGTACATTTGATACGCAGTATTTT. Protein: CASSLGGSGSTFDTQYF.

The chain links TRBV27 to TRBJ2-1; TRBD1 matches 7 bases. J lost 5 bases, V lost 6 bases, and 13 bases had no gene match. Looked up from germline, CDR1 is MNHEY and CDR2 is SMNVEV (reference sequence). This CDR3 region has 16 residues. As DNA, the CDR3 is TGTGCCAGCAGCCTTAGGGGGCGTGTATCTGACAATGAGCAGTTCTTC. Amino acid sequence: CASSLRGRVSDNEQFF.

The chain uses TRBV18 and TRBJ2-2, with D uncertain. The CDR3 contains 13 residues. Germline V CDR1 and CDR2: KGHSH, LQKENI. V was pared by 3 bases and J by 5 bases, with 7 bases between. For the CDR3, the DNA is TGTGCCAGCTCACCGCCCGGAACCGGGGAGCTGTTTTTT. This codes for CASSPPGTGELFF.

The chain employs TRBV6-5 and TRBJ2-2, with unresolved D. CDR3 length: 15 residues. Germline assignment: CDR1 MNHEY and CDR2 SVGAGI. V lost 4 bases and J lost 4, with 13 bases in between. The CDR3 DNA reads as TGTGCCAGCAGTTGGCCGGCCATCGGCACCGGGGAGCTGTTTTTT. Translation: CASSWPAIGTGELFF.